The next 30 T cell receptor beta chains were all read from a single sample in a study of human CD8 memory T cell subsets. TPEX cells were CCR7+ PD-1+ TIGIT+ early memory CD8+ T cells with exhausted-like traits. Investigators built TCR beta libraries using UMI-labeled 5' RACE. TCRdb re-called the 5' RACE reads and shows each CDR3 protein once, DNA omitted. The sample holds about 9,000 distinct CDR3 sequences. Material for sequencing was CD8+ T cells from PBMCs. These receptor sequences come from a human donor in good health.

The V call is TRBV27, the J call TRBJ2-6; TCRdb reports TRBD1, a call that lacks DNA to check it against. The CDR3 runs 17 residues. Germline V gene sequence: CDR1 MNHEY, CDR2 SMNVEV (reference sequence). The CDR3 sequence is CASSLSGGPSGANVLTF.

CDR3 amino acids: CASSEGRAGDSYNEQFF. The chain combines TRBV10-1 with TRBJ2-1; TCRdb calls TRBD2, which cannot be checked without DNA. The CDR3 sequence is 17 residues long. The germline V gene encodes CDR1 WNHNN and CDR2 SYGVQD (reference sequence).

This clonotype is called medium-sized based on its frequency. V and J are TRBV15 and TRBJ1-5. The germline CDR1 and CDR2 sequences are LNHNV and YYDKDF (reference sequence). The CDR3 is 14 residues long. CDR3 residues: CATKDGGMDQPQHF. The full variable domain, its missing parts supplied by reference TRBV15 and TRBJ1-5, is DAMVIQNPRYQVTQFGKPVTLSCSQTLNHNVMYWYQQKSSQAPKLLFHYYDKDFNNEADTPDNFQSRRPNTSFCFLDIRSPGLGDTAMYLCATKDGGMDQPQHFGDGTRLSIL.

The chain couples TRBV27 to TRBJ2-1; there is no DNA to check the TCRdb D call of TRBD1. Germline V gene lookup returns CDR1 MNHEY and CDR2 SMNVEV (reference sequence). CDR3 size: 16 residues. CDR3 sequence: CASSLVVGQGPNEQFF.

The CDR3: CASSFFGRELDTQYF. The chain carries TRBV27 and TRBJ2-3; TCRdb's D call, TRBD2, is unchecked because there is no DNA. There are 15 residues in the CDR3. Germline V gene sequence: CDR1 MNHEY, CDR2 SMNVEV (reference sequence).

This chain connects TRBV7-9 to TRBJ1-2. The CDR3 is 13 residues long. Germline values: CDR1 SEHNR, CDR2 FQNEAQ (reference sequence). CDR3 in amino acids: CASSLSSAYGYTF.

This chain connects TRBV6-5 to TRBJ2-6; TCRdb proposes TRBD1, but this gene call is untestable without DNA. The germline CDR1 and CDR2 sequences are MNHEY and SVGAGI. The CDR3 spans 17 residues. Here the CDR3 reads CASSPGTVASGANVLTF.

By frequency, this clonotype registers medium-sized. The chain employs TRBV20-1 and TRBJ1-1; TCRdb returns TRBD1, unconfirmable since there is no DNA. CDR3 size: 13 residues. CDR1 and CDR2 (germline): DFQATT, SNEGSKA (reference sequence). The chain's CDR3 is CSASAGFNTEAFF.

This clonotype is classed as medium-sized (0.01 to 0.1%) by frequency. The chain employs TRBV6-2 or TRBV6-3 and TRBJ1-2; TCRdb selects TRBD1, and the lack of DNA leaves this call unchecked. Germline V lookup: CDR1 MNHEY, CDR2 SVGEGT. CDR3 size: 13 residues. The CDR3 sequence is CASRGPGDHGYTF.

V gene TRBV13 combines with J gene TRBJ2-5; TCRdb picks TRBD1, but there is no DNA to check that call. Germline V lookup: CDR1 PRHDT, CDR2 FYEKMQ (reference sequence). CDR3 length: 14 residues. CDR3 in amino acids: CASSLGGRRETQYF.

Judged by frequency, this clonotype is large. This chain's CDR3 is CASSSGTGSNTEAFF. The chain employs TRBV7-9 and TRBJ1-1; no DNA is available, so the TRBD1 call from TCRdb remains unchecked. This CDR3 is built from 15 residues. Germline V gene lookup returns CDR1 SEHNR and CDR2 FQNEAQ (reference sequence). Combining the CDR3 with reference TRBV7-9 and TRBJ1-1 gives the whole variable domain DTGVSQNPRHKITKRGQNVTFRCDPISEHNRLYWYRQTLGQGPEFLTYFQNEAQLEKSRLLSDRFSAERPKGSFSTLEIQRTEQGDSAMYLCASSSGTGSNTEAFFGQGTRLTVV.

This chain joins TRBV7-9 and TRBJ1-1; with no DNA, the TCRdb D assignment of TRBD1 cannot be verified. Germline CDR1 reads SEHNR; CDR2 reads FQNEAQ (reference sequence). The CDR3 consists of 12 residues. CDR3 region: CASSLGQLEAFF.

The chain has TRBV28 and TRBJ2-5; TCRdb names TRBD2, which stays unverified in the absence of DNA. CDR3 size: 14 residues. Germline V gene lookup returns CDR1 MDHEN and CDR2 SYDVKM. CDR3 in amino acids: CASSFGLAQETQYF.

By frequency, this clonotype registers medium-sized (0.01 to 0.1%). The V call is TRBV7-9, the J call TRBJ2-7. The CDR3 is 11 amino acids. Germline CDR1 and CDR2: SEHNR and FQNEAQ (reference sequence). CDR3 region: CASSPIYEQYF. Full variable domain (missing parts from reference TRBV7-9 and TRBJ2-7): DTGVSQNPRHKITKRGQNVTFRCDPISEHNRLYWYRQTLGQGPEFLTYFQNEAQLEKSRLLSDRFSAERPKGSFSTLEIQRTEQGDSAMYLCASSPIYEQYFGPGTRLTVT.

The chain uses TRBV20-1 and TRBJ2-7; no DNA is available, so the TRBD1 call from TCRdb remains unchecked. The germline gives CDR1 DFQATT, CDR2 SNEGSKA (reference sequence). The CDR3 totals 13 residues. CDR3 amino acids: CSARGQGSYEQYF.

The J gene is TRBJ2-1, the V gene TRBV24-1; no DNA is available, so the TRBD2 call from TCRdb remains unchecked. Per the germline V gene, CDR1 is KGHDR and CDR2 is SFDVKD. The CDR3 totals 20 residues. CDR3 sequence: CATSDLGLAGEASSKNEQFF.

The rearrangement joins TRBV15 to TRBJ2-6; TCRdb's D call, TRBD1, is unchecked because there is no DNA. CDR1 LNHNV and CDR2 YYDKDF come from the germline V gene (reference sequence). This CDR3 has 15 amino acids. CDR3: CATTTAASGANVLTF.

The chain joins TRBV24-1 to TRBJ2-1; TCRdb's assignment of TRBD1 cannot be checked, as there is no DNA. The CDR3 totals 13 residues. Per the germline V gene, CDR1 is KGHDR and CDR2 is SFDVKD. The CDR3 loop is CATWDGAAPEQFF.

The rearrangement links TRBV6-2 or TRBV6-3 to TRBJ1-2; without DNA, the TCRdb call of TRBD1 cannot be checked. Germline values: CDR1 MNHEY, CDR2 SVGEGT. CDR3 length: 14 amino acids. CDR3 sequence reads: CASTHRAESAGYTF.

This clonotype shows up as large (0.1 to 1%) by frequency. J is TRBJ2-5 and V is TRBV7-2; TCRdb selects TRBD2, and the lack of DNA leaves this call unchecked. The CDR3 runs to 16 residues. Per germline, CDR1 SGHTA and CDR2 FQGNSA. CDR3 protein: CASSTSAGERAETQYF.

This clonotype is deemed medium-sized by its frequency. The gene calls are TRBV7-2 and TRBJ2-1; TCRdb designates TRBD2, a call that cannot be tested without DNA. CDR3 length: 15 residues. Germline CDR1 SGHTA, CDR2 FQGNSA. CDR3 sequence: CASSLAWALANEQFF.

V is TRBV5-1 and J is TRBJ1-1; the TCRdb call, TRBD1, lacks DNA for checking. The CDR3 runs to 14 residues. Germline loops: CDR1 SGHRS, CDR2 YFSETQ. CDR3 amino acids: CATSTGPMNTEAFF. Combining the CDR3 with reference TRBV5-1 and TRBJ1-1 gives the whole variable domain KAGVTQTPRYLIKTRGQQVTLSCSPISGHRSVSWYQQTPGQGLQFLFEYFSETQRNKGNFPGRFSGRQFSNSRSEMNVSTLELGDSALYLCATSTGPMNTEAFFGQGTRLTVV.

V is TRBV7-3 and J is TRBJ2-1; TCRdb designates TRBD2, a call that cannot be tested without DNA. Germline loops: CDR1 SGHTA, CDR2 FQGTGA. The CDR3 runs 15 residues. CDR3 protein: CASSLQPLENNEQFF.

The J gene is TRBJ1-4, the V gene TRBV7-9; the D call from TCRdb, TRBD1, cannot be confirmed without DNA. CDR3 size: 15 residues. Germline CDR1 reads SEHNR; CDR2 reads FQNEAQ (reference sequence). The CDR3 protein is CASSSTDRADEKLFF.

This chain links TRBV20-1 with TRBJ1-5; there is no DNA to check the TCRdb D call of TRBD1. From germline, CDR1 is DFQATT and CDR2 SNEGSKA (reference sequence). This CDR3 has 14 amino acids. The CDR3 protein is CSARDWGNNQPQHF.

The CDR3 reads CSVGGSYEQYF. The rearrangement joins TRBV29-1 to TRBJ2-7; TCRdb reports TRBD1, a call that lacks DNA to check it against. The CDR3 length is 11 residues. Germline V gene lookup returns CDR1 SQVTM and CDR2 ANQGSEA.

The CDR3 protein is CASSFSGGYEQYF. The gene calls are TRBV7-3 and TRBJ2-7; TCRdb outputs TRBD2, but without DNA this stays unchecked. The CDR3 consists of 13 residues. CDR1 is SGHTA and CDR2 is FQGTGA in the germline V gene.

This chain joins TRBV20-1 and TRBJ1-2; TCRdb names TRBD1, which stays unverified in the absence of DNA. CDR1 is DFQATT, CDR2 SNEGSKA, per germline (reference sequence). The CDR3 extends over 13 amino acids. CDR3 residues: CSARDREDYGYTF.

The chain recombines TRBV27 with TRBJ2-1; the D call of TRBD2 rests on TCRdb alone, since no DNA is present to check it. Germline CDR1 is MNHEY and CDR2 is SMNVEV (reference sequence). The CDR3 extends over 16 amino acids. CDR3 sequence reads: CASSSATSGLYNEQFF.

V gene TRBV6-2 or TRBV6-3 combines with J gene TRBJ2-7; TCRdb lists TRBD2, though no DNA is available to test this call. Germline V gives CDR1 MNHEY, CDR2 SVGEGT. The CDR3 covers 15 residues. CDR3 residues: CASSYGPSGPYEQYF.